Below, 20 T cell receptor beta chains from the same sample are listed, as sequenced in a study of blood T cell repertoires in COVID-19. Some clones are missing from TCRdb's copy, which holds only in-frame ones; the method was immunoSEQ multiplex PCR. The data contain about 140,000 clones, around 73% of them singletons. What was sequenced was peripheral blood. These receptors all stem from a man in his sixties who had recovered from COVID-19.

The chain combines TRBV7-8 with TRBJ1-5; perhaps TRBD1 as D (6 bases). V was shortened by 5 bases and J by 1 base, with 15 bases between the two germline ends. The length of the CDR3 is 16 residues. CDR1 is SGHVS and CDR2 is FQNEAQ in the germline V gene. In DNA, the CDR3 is TGTGCCAGCAGCAAGACAGGCGGTACAAGCAATCAGCCCCAGCATTTT. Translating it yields CASSKTGGTSNQPQHF.

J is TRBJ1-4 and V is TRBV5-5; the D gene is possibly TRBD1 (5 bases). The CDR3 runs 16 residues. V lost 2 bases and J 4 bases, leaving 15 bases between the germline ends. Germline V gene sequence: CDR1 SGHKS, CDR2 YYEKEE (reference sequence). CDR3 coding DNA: TGTGCCAGCAGCTTCCCAACGACAGCGAGTAATGAAAAACTGTTTTTT. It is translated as CASSFPTTASNEKLFF.

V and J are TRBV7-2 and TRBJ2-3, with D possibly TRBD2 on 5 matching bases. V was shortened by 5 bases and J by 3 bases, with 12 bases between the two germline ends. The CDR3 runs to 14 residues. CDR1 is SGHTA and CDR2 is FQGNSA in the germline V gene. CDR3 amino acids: CASSASSGTDTQYF. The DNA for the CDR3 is TGTGCCAGCAGCGCGAGTTCGGGGACAGATACGCAGTATTTT.

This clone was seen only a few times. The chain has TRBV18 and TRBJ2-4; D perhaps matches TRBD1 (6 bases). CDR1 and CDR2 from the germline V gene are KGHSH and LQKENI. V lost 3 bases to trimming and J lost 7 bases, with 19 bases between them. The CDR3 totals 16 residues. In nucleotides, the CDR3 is TGTGCCAGCTCACCGCCGGGTCTCTCGAGGGGGAACATTCAGTACTTC. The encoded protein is CASSPPGLSRGNIQYF.

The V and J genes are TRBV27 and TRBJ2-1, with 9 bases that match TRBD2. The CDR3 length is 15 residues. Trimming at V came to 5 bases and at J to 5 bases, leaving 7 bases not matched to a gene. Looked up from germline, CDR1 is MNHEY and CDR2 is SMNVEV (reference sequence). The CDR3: CASSPRAGGDNEQFF. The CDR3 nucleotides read TGTGCCAGCAGTCCCCGGGCGGGAGGGGACAATGAGCAGTTCTTC.

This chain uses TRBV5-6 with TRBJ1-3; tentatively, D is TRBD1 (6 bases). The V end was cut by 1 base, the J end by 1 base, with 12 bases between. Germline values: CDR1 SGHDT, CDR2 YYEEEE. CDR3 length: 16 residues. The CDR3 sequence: CASSLLTGRSGNTIYF. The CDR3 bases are TGTGCCAGCAGCTTGTTAACAGGGCGTTCTGGAAACACCATATATTTT.

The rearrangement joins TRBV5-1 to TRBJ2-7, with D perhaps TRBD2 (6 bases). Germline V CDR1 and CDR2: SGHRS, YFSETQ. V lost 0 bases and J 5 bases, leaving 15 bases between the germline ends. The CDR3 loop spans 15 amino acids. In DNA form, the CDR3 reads TGCGCCAGCAGCTTGGCTTGGAGGGGTAGGGACGAGCAGTACTTC. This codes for CASSLAWRGRDEQYF.

The CDR3 DNA reads as TGTGCCAGCAGTTTGAACCGGGGGGCTCGGGAGACCCAGTACTTC. Its protein product is CASSLNRGARETQYF. The chain links TRBV6-2 or TRBV6-3 to TRBJ2-5, with D possibly TRBD2 on 7 matching bases. Germline lookup yields CDR1 MNHEY and CDR2 SVGEGT. The CDR3 covers 15 residues. The ends were cut back, 4 bases at V and 5 bases at J, with 17 bases in the middle.

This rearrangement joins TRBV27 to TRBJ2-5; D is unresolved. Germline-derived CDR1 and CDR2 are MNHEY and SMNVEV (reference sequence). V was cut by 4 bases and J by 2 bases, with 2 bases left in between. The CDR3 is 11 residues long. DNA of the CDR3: TGTGCCAGCAGTTCTCAAGAGACCCAGTACTTC. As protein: CASSSQETQYF.

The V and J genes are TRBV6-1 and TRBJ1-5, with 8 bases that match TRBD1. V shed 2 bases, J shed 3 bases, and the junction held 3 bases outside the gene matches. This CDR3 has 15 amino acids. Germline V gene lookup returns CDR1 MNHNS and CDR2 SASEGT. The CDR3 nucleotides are TGTGCCAGCAGTGAATTGGACAGGGCCAATCAGCCCCAGCATTTT. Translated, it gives CASSELDRANQPQHF.

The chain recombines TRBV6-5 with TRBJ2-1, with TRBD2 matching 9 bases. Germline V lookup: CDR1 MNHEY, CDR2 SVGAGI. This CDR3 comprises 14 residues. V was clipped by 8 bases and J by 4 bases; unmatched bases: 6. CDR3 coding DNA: TGTGCCAGCTGGGCTAGCGGGGTGTACAATGAGCAGTTCTTC. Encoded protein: CASWASGVYNEQFF.

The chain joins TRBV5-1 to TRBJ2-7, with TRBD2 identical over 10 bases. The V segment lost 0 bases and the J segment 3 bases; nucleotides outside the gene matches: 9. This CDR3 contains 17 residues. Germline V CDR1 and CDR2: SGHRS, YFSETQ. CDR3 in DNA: TGCGCCAGCAGCTTGGAGGTAGCGGGGGGCTCGATCTACGAGCAGTACTTC. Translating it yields CASSLEVAGGSIYEQYF.

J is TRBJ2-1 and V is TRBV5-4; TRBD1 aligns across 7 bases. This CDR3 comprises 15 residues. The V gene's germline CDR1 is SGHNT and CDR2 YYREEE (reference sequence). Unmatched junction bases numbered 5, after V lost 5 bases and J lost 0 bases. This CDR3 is CASRTDRSSYNEQFF. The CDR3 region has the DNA TGTGCCAGCAGGACGGACAGGAGCTCCTACAATGAGCAGTTCTTC.

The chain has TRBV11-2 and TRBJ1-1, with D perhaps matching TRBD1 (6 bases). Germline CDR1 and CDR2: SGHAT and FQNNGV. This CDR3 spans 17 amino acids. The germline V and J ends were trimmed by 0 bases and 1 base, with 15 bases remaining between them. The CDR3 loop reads CASSLDLFRGENTEAFF. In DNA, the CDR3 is TGTGCCAGCAGCTTAGATCTCTTCAGGGGAGAGAACACTGAAGCTTTCTTT.

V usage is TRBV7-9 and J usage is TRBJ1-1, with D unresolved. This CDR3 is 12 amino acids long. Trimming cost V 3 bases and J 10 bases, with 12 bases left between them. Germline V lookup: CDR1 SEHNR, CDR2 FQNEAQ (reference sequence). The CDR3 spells CASSFSDFGAFF. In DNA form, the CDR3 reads TGTGCCAGCAGCTTCTCAGATTTTGGAGCTTTCTTT. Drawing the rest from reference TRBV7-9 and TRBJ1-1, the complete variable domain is DTGVSQNPRHKITKRGQNVTFRCDPISEHNRLYWYRQTLGQGPEFLTYFQNEAQLEKSRLLSDRFSAERPKGSFSTLEIQRTEQGDSAMYLCASSFSDFGAFFGQGTRLTVV.

The CDR3 DNA follows: TGCGCCAGCAGCCAAGACTGGACTAGCGGGGTGCAGTATTTT. Its translation: CASSQDWTSGVQYF. V is TRBV4-3 and J is TRBJ2-3; 12 bases line up with TRBD2. In germline, CDR1 is LGHNA, CDR2 YSLEER. Losses at the gene ends were 0 bases for V and 11 bases for J; bases not matched to a gene: 3. The length of the CDR3 is 14 residues.

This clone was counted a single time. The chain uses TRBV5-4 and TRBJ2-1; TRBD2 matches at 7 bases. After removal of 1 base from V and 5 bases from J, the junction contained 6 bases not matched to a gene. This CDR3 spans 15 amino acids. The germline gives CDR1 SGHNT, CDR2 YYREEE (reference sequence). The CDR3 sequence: CASSLSPLADNEQFF. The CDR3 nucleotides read TGTGCCAGCAGCTTGAGTCCGCTAGCGGACAATGAGCAGTTCTTC.

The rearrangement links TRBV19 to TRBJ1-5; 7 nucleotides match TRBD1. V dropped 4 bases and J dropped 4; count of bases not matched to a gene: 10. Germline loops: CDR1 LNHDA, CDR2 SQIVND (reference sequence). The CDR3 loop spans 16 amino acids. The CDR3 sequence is CASSTRSAGGNQPQHF. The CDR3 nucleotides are TGTGCCAGTAGTACCCGCTCGGCAGGGGGTAATCAGCCCCAGCATTTT. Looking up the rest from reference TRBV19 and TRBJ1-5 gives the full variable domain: DGGITQSPKYLFRKEGQNVTLSCEQNLNHDAMYWYRQDPGQGLRLIYYSQIVNDFQKGDIAEGYSVSREKKESFPLTVTSAQKNPTAFYLCASSTRSAGGNQPQHFGDGTRLSIL.

The DNA for the CDR3 is TGTGCCAGCAGCCCCATGGGACAGGGGGTTCAGCCCCAGCATTTT. It encodes CASSPMGQGVQPQHF. The V call is TRBV7-9, the J call TRBJ1-5; 11 bases are a match to TRBD1. The CDR3 has 15 residues. Germline CDR1 SEHNR, CDR2 FQNEAQ (reference sequence). The J segment lost 6 bases and the V segment lost 5 bases, leaving 6 bases of the junction unmatched.

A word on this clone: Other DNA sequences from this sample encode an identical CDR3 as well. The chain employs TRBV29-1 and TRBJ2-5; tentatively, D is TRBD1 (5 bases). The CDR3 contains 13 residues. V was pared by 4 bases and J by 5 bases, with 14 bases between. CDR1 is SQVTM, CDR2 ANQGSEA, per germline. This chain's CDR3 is CSVGGRAGETQYF. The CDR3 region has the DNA TGCAGCGTTGGGGGCAGGGCTGGGGAGACCCAGTACTTC.